The T cell receptor (beta chain) described here comes from a study of cytomegalovirus exposure and HLA in healthy donors. It was with 60 Vbeta and 13 Jbeta primers that the PCR ran. This table comes from immunoSEQ multiplex PCR, and its TCRdb copy is limited to in-frame clones, with some not included. The sample records 150,000 to 200,000 clones, about 80% being singletons. Turning to this clone: The antigen remains undetermined.

Study observations and caveats: TCR beta chain V- and J-gene trimming was linked, in a later analysis, to a missense variant in DCLRE1C.

V gave up 0 bases and J gave up 6 bases, with 7 bases separating them. The CDR3 contains 13 residues. Germline V CDR1 and CDR2: MNHEY, SMNVEV (reference sequence). The sequence came from a man in his forties or fifties in good health and CMV-seropositive. V usage is TRBV27 and J usage is TRBJ2-3, with D unresolved. The sample consisted of PBMCs. The CDR3 region has the DNA TGTGCCAGCAGTTTATCTAGATTGGATACGCAGTATTTT. Protein sequence: CASSLSRLDTQYF.